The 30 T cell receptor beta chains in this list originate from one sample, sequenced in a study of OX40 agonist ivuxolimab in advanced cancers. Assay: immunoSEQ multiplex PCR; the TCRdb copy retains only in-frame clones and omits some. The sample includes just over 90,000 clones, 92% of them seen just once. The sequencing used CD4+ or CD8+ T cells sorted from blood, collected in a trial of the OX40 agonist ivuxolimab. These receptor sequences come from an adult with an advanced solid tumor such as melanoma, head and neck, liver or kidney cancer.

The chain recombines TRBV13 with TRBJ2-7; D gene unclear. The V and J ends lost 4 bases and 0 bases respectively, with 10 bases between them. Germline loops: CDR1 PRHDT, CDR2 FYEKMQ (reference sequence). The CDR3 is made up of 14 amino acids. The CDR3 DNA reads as TGTGCCAGCAGCTCCTTCGCGGACTCCTACGAGCAGTACTTC. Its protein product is CASSSFADSYEQYF.

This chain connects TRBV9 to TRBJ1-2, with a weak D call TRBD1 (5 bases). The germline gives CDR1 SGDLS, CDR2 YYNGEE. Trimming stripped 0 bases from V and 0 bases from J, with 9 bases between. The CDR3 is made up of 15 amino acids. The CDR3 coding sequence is TGTGCCAGCAGCGTAGCCGGGGCTGCTAACTATGGCTACACCTTC. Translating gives CASSVAGAANYGYTF.

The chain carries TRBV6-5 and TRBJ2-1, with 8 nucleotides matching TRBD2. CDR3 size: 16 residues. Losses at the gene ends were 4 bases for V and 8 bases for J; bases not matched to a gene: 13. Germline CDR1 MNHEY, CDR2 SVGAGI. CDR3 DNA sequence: TGTGCCAGCAGTTCCCTAGGAGCGGGAGATTTCGATGAGCAGTTCTTC. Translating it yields CASSSLGAGDFDEQFF.

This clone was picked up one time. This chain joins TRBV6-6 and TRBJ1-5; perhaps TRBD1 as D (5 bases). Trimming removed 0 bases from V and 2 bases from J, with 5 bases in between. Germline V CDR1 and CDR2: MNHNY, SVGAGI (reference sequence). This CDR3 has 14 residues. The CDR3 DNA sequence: TGTGCCAGCAGTTACTCAGGGGGCAATCAGCCCCAGCATTTT. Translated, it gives CASSYSGGNQPQHF.

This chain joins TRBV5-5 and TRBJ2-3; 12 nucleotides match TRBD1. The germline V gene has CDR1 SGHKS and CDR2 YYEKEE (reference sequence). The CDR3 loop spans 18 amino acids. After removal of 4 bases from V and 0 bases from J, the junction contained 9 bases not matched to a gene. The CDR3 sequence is CASSPGTGGSESTDTQYF. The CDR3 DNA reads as TGTGCCAGCAGCCCCGGGACAGGGGGCTCCGAGAGCACAGATACGCAGTATTTT.

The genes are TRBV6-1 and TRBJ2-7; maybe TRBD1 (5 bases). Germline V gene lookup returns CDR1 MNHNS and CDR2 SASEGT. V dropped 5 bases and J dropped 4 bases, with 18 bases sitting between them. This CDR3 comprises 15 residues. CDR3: CASSSAGHGPYEQYF. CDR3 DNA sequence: TGTGCCAGCAGTTCCGCCGGACACGGCCCTTACGAGCAGTACTTC.

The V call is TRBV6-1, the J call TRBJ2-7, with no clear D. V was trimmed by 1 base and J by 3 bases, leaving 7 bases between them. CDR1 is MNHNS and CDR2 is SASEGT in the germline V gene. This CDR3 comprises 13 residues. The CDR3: CASSEGTDYEQYF. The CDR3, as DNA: TGTGCCAGCAGTGAAGGGACGGACTACGAGCAGTACTTC.

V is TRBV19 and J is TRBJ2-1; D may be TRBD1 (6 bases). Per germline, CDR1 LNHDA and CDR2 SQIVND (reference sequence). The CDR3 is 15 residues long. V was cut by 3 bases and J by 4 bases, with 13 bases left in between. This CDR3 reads CASSMSRGWYNEQFF. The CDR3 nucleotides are TGTGCCAGTAGTATGAGCAGGGGCTGGTACAATGAGCAGTTCTTC.

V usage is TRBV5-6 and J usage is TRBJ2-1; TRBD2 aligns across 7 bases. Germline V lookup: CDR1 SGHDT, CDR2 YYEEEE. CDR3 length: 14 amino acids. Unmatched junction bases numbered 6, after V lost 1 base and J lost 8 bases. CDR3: CASSLILAAYEQFF. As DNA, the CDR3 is TGTGCCAGCAGCTTGATCCTAGCGGCCTATGAGCAGTTCTTC.

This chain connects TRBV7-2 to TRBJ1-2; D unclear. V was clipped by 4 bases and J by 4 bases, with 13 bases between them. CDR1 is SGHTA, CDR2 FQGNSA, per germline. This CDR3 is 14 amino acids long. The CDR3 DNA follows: TGTGCCAGCAGCTCGAGCCTCGGGAGCTATGGCTACACCTTC. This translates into CASSSSLGSYGYTF.

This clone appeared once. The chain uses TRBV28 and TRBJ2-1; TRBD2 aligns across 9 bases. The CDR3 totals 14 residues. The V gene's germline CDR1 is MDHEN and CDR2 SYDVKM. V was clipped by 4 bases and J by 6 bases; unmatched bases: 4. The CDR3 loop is CASSWRGGVNEQFF. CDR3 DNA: TGTGCCAGCAGTTGGCGGGGGGGCGTCAATGAGCAGTTCTTC.

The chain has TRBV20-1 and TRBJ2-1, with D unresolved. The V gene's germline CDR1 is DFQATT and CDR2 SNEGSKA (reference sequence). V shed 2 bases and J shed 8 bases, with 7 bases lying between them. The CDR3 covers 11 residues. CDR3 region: CSARPEHEQFF. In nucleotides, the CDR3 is TGCAGTGCTAGACCGGAACATGAGCAGTTCTTC.

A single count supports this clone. CDR3 residues: CAISSGAQLNNEQFF. CDR3 DNA sequence: TGTGCCATCAGTAGCGGGGCCCAACTCAACAATGAGCAGTTCTTC. V gene TRBV10-3 combines with J gene TRBJ2-1; 7 bases agree with TRBD2. The germline V gene has CDR1 ENHRY and CDR2 SYGVKD. J was trimmed by 5 bases and V by 5 bases; bases with no gene match: 9. The CDR3 contains 15 residues.

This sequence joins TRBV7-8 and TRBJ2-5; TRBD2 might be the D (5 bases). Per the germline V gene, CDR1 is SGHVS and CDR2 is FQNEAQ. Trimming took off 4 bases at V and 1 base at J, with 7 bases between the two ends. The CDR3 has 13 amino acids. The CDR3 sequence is CASSSRGQETQYF. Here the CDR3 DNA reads TGTGCCAGCAGCTCCCGGGGCCAAGAGACCCAGTACTTC.

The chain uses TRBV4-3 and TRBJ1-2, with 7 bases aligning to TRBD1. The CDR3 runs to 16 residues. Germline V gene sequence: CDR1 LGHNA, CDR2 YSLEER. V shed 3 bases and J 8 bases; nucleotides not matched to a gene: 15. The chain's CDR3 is CASSQGWILGGSGYTF. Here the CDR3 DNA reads TGCGCCAGCAGCCAGGGATGGATTTTAGGGGGCTCGGGCTACACCTTC.

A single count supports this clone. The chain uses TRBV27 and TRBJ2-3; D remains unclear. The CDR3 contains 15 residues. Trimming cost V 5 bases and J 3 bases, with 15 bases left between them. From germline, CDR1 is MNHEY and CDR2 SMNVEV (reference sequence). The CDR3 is CASSRIPTGTDTQYF. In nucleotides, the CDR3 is TGTGCCAGCAGTCGAATCCCCACCGGGACAGATACGCAGTATTTT.

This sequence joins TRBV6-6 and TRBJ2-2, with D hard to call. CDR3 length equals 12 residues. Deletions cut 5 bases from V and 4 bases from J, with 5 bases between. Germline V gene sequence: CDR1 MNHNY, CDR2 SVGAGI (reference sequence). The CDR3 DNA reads TGTGCCAGCAGTCGACCCACCGGGGAGCTGTTTTTT. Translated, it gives CASSRPTGELFF.

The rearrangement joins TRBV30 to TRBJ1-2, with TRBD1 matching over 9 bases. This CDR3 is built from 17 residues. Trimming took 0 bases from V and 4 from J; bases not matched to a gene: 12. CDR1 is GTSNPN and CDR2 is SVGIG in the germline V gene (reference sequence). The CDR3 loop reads CAWSVYIGDRVSYGYTF. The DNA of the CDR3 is TGTGCCTGGAGTGTATACATAGGGGACAGGGTTAGCTATGGCTACACCTTC.

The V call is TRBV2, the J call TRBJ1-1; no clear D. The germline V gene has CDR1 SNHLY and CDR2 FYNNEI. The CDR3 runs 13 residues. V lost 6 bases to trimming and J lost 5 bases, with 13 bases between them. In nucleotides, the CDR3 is TGTGCCAGCAGCCCCGGGTCAAGGACTGAAGCTTTCTTT. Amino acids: CASSPGSRTEAFF.

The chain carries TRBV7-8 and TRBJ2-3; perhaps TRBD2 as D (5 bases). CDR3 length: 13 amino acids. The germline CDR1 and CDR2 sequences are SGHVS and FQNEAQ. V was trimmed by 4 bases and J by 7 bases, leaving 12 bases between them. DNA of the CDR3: TGTGCCAGCAGCTCCGACGGAGGAAATACGCAGTATTTT. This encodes CASSSDGGNTQYF.

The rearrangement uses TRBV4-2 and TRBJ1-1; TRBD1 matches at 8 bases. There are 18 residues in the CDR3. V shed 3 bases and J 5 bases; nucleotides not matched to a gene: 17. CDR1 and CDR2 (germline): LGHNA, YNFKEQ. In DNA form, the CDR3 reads TGTGCCAGCAGCCACCCGGCGGAAAGGACAGGGCTTGAGACTGAAGCTTTCTTT. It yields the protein CASSHPAERTGLETEAFF.

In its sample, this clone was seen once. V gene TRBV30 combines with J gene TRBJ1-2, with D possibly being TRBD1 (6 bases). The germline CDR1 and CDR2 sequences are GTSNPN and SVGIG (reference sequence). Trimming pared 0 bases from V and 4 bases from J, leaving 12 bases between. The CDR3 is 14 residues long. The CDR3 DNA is TGTGCCTGGAGTGTACTCGGGGGCGGCTATGGCTACACCTTC. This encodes CAWSVLGGGYGYTF.

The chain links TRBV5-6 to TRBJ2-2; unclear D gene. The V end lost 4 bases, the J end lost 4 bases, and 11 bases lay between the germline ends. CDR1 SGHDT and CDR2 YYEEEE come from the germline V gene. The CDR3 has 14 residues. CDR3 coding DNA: TGTGCCAGCAGCCCAACCTACCGCACCGGGGAGCTGTTTTTT. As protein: CASSPTYRTGELFF.

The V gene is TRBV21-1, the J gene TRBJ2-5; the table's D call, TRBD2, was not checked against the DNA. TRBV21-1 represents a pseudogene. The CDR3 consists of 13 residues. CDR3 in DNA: TGTGCCAGCCCCCAAGAGGGTGGGGAGACCCAGTACTTC. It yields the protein CASPQEGGETQYF.

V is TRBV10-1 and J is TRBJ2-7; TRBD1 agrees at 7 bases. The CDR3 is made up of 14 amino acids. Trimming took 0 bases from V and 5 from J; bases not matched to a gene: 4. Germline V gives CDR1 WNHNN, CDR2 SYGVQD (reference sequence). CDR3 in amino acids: CASSESGQEDEQYF. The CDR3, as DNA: TGCGCCAGCAGTGAGTCCGGACAGGAGGACGAGCAGTACTTC.

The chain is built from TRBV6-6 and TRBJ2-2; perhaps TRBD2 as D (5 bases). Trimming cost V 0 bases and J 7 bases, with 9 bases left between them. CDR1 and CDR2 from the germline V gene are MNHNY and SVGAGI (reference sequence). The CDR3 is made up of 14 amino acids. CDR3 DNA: TGTGCCAGCAGTTACTCTCCCGGGGTCGGGGAGCTGTTTTTT. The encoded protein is CASSYSPGVGELFF.

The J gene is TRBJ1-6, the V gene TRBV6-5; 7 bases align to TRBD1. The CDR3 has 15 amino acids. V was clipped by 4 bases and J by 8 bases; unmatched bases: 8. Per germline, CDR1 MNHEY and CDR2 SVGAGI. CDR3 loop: CASSSTGELHSPLHF. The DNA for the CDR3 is TGTGCCAGCAGTTCTACAGGGGAACTTCATTCACCCCTCCACTTT.

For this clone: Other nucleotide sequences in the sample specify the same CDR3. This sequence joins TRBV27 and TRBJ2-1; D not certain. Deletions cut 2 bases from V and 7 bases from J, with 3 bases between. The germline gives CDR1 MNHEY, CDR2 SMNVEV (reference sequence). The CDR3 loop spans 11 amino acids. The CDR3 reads CASSLGNEQFF. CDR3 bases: TGTGCCAGCAGTTTAGGGAATGAGCAGTTCTTC.

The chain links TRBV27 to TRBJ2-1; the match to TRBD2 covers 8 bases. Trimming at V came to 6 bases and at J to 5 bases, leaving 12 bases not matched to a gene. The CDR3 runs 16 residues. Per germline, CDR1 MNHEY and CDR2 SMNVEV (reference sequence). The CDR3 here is CASRRGWAGGNNEQFF. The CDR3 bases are TGTGCCAGCAGAAGGGGTTGGGCGGGAGGTAACAATGAGCAGTTCTTC.

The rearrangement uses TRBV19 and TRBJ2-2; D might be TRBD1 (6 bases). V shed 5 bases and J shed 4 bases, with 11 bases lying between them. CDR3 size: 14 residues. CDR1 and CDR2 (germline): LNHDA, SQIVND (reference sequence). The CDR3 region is CASSPGQFTGELFF. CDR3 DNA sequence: TGTGCCAGTAGTCCCGGACAGTTCACCGGGGAGCTGTTTTTT.